These 30 T cell receptor beta chains were sequenced from one sample in a study of T cell changes during pregnancy in multiple sclerosis. Sequenced by immunoSEQ multiplex PCR; TCRdb stores in-frame clones only, minus some. The data hold some 87,000 clones, with around 92% observed a single time. The source was peripheral blood, collected in the first trimester of pregnancy. Receptors were obtained from a female donor with multiple sclerosis, enrolled in a pregnancy study.

The V call is TRBV29-1, the J call TRBJ2-2; 9 bases match TRBD2. The CDR3 runs 16 residues. Germline V CDR1 and CDR2: SQVTM, ANQGSEA. With V trimmed by 7 bases and J by 6 bases, 15 bases remained unmatched. DNA for the CDR3: TGCAGCGGAAGATTACGGCGGGAGGGCCGGCCCGGGGAGCTGTTTTTT. This sequence encodes CSGRLRREGRPGELFF.

The rearrangement joins TRBV9 to TRBJ1-2; tentative D call: TRBD1 (5 bases). Germline V gene sequence: CDR1 SGDLS, CDR2 YYNGEE. The V and J ends lost 3 bases and 4 bases respectively, with 16 bases between them. The CDR3 spans 15 residues. In nucleotides, the CDR3 is TGTGCCAGCAGCGGCCGAAGCGACAGCGCCTATGGCTACACCTTC. Its translation: CASSGRSDSAYGYTF.

This rearrangement joins TRBV6-6 to TRBJ2-1; 7 bases map to TRBD2. The CDR3 sequence is 13 residues long. Germline CDR1 and CDR2: MNHNY and SVGAGI (reference sequence). V shed 8 bases and J 10 bases; nucleotides not matched to a gene: 11. The CDR3 here is CASLRAGVAEQFF. CDR3 sequence (DNA): TGTGCCAGCCTTCGCGCGGGAGTTGCGGAGCAGTTCTTC.

The rearrangement links TRBV12-5 to TRBJ1-1, with 7 bases lining up with TRBD1. CDR3 length: 16 residues. CDR1 is LGHNT and CDR2 is FRNRAP in the germline V gene. V was pared by 7 bases and J by 1 base, with 12 bases of the junction left unmatched. DNA of the CDR3: TGTGCTAGTGCCTTAAGGGGGCTCCTAAAGAACACTGAAGCTTTCTTT. Translating it yields CASALRGLLKNTEAFF. The full variable domain, in which reference TRBV12-5 and TRBJ1-1 provide the parts outside the CDR3, is DARVTQTPRHKVTEMGQEVTMRCQPILGHNTVFWYRQTMMQGLELLAYFRNRAPLDDSGMPKDRFSAEMPDATLATLKIQPSEPRDSAVYFCASALRGLLKNTEAFFGQGTRLTVV.

This clone was counted once. The V and J genes are TRBV2 and TRBJ2-2; possibly TRBD2 for D (6 bases). Germline assignment: CDR1 SNHLY and CDR2 FYNNEI. CDR3 length: 14 residues. The V end was cut by 6 bases, the J end by 7 bases, with 15 bases between. CDR3 sequence (DNA): TGTGCCAGCAGGGGGACTGGGAGTAACGGGGAGCTGTTTTTT. This sequence encodes CASRGTGSNGELFF.

The chain has TRBV30 and TRBJ2-1; 14 bases align to TRBD2. Germline loops: CDR1 GTSNPN, CDR2 SVGIG (reference sequence). With V trimmed by 1 base and J by 0 bases, 8 bases remained unmatched. The CDR3 is 19 amino acids. The CDR3 sequence is CAWSAGLAGVGNSYNEQFF. CDR3 nucleotides: TGTGCCTGGAGTGCGGGACTAGCGGGAGTCGGGAACTCCTACAATGAGCAGTTCTTC.

V and J are TRBV7-2 and TRBJ2-3; 8 positions match TRBD1. This CDR3 region has 15 residues. The germline gives CDR1 SGHTA, CDR2 FQGNSA. The V gene end was trimmed by 1 base and the J gene end by 4 bases; junction bases not matched to a gene: 4. The CDR3 sequence is CASSLGQGAADTQYF. CDR3 coding DNA: TGTGCCAGCAGCTTAGGTCAGGGGGCAGCAGATACGCAGTATTTT.

This clone has a single count. The chain has TRBV28 and TRBJ2-7; the match to TRBD2 covers 7 bases. Germline V CDR1 and CDR2: MDHEN, SYDVKM. The CDR3 has 14 residues. Trimming cost V 3 bases and J 3 bases; bases outside gene matches: 5. The CDR3 DNA is TGTGCCAGCAGTTTTGGGCTAGCGGTCTACGAGCAGTACTTC. This sequence encodes CASSFGLAVYEQYF.

This rearrangement joins TRBV9 to TRBJ2-5; D unclear. The V and J ends lost 1 base and 5 bases respectively, with 12 bases between them. Looked up from germline, CDR1 is SGDLS and CDR2 is YYNGEE. The CDR3 is made up of 14 amino acids. In nucleotides, the CDR3 is TGTGCCAGCAGCGTAATGCCTAGGAGTGAGACCCAGTACTTC. This codes for CASSVMPRSETQYF.

The chain links TRBV19 to TRBJ1-5, with D uncertain. Germline CDR1 and CDR2: LNHDA and SQIVND (reference sequence). Trimming took 1 base from V and 3 from J, leaving 13 bases between them. The CDR3 sequence is 16 residues long. For the CDR3, the DNA is TGTGCCAGTAGTATAGGGGTGCGGAGGCTCAATCAGCCCCAGCATTTT. This gives the protein CASSIGVRRLNQPQHF.

A word on this clone: This CDR3 is also generated by other DNA sequences in the sample. V gene TRBV6-5 combines with J gene TRBJ1-2, with 11 positions matching TRBD1. The CDR3 runs 14 residues. Germline lookup yields CDR1 MNHEY and CDR2 SVGAGI. After removal of 8 bases from V and 2 bases from J, the junction contained 4 bases not matched to a gene. The CDR3 here is CASGRTGGNYGYTF. DNA of the CDR3: TGTGCCAGCGGACGGACAGGGGGCAACTATGGCTACACCTTC.

The gene calls are TRBV11-2 and TRBJ2-2; 7 nucleotides agree with TRBD1. Trimming took 7 bases from V and 5 from J; bases not matched to a gene: 4. From germline, CDR1 is SGHAT and CDR2 FQNNGV. This CDR3 is 13 amino acids long. The CDR3 DNA is TGTGCCAGCATCAGGGGGAGAACCGGGGAGCTGTTTTTT. Its protein is CASIRGRTGELFF.

This chain links TRBV6-6 with TRBJ2-1; 14 nucleotides align to TRBD2. Germline V gives CDR1 MNHNY, CDR2 SVGAGI (reference sequence). Trimming at V came to 6 bases and at J to 9 bases, leaving 10 bases not matched to a gene. The CDR3 is made up of 16 amino acids. In DNA, the CDR3 is TGTGCCAGCAGCCCGGGACTAGCGGGGGCGAGCGTTGAGCAGTTCTTC. This gives the protein CASSPGLAGASVEQFF.

CDR3: CASSPGLNNQPQHF. The DNA of the CDR3 is TGTGCCAGCAGCCCCGGACTAAACAATCAGCCCCAGCATTTT. This sequence joins TRBV7-9 and TRBJ1-5; D unclear. The CDR3 is made up of 14 amino acids. Germline CDR1 and CDR2: SEHNR and FQNEAQ (reference sequence). Trimming took off 5 bases at V and 3 bases at J, with 11 bases between the two ends.

The chain is built from TRBV4-2 and TRBJ2-5; 8 bases map to TRBD1. V was pared by 1 base and J by 4 bases, with 8 bases of the junction left unmatched. The CDR3 runs to 16 residues. Germline V gene lookup returns CDR1 LGHNA and CDR2 YNFKEQ. The CDR3 protein is CASSQAGTGGLETQYF. The DNA for the CDR3 is TGTGCCAGCAGCCAAGCCGGGACAGGCGGCCTAGAGACCCAGTACTTC.

The chain combines TRBV29-1 with TRBJ2-1, with 7 bases that match TRBD2. V was pared by 0 bases and J by 16 bases, with 9 bases of the junction left unmatched. Germline CDR1 reads SQVTM; CDR2 reads ANQGSEA. The CDR3 length is 12 residues. CDR3 nucleotides: TGCAGCGTTGAAGAACCAGCCGGGACTACTTTCTTC. It codes for CSVEEPAGTTFF.

The chain employs TRBV11-3 and TRBJ2-2; no reliable D call. Germline V gene data show CDR1 as SGHNT and CDR2 as YENEEA. The CDR3 loop spans 15 amino acids. V was cut by 4 bases and J by 4 bases, with 13 bases left in between. CDR3 sequence (DNA): TGTGCCAGCAGCTCCCCCACAGCACCCACCGGGGAGCTGTTTTTT. This encodes CASSSPTAPTGELFF.

The chain uses TRBV5-4 and TRBJ2-2, with D hard to call. This CDR3 is 15 amino acids long. Germline assignment: CDR1 SGHNT and CDR2 YYREEE (reference sequence). Trimming removed 1 base at V and 2 bases at J, with 9 bases between. The CDR3 coding sequence is TGTGCCAGCAGCTTGTCCAGTTTAAACACCGGGGAGCTGTTTTTT. It translates to CASSLSSLNTGELFF.

J is TRBJ2-2 and V is TRBV7-9; 15 nucleotides align to TRBD2. CDR3 length: 18 residues. After removal of 3 bases from V and 6 bases from J, the junction contained 8 bases not matched to a gene. CDR1 and CDR2 from the germline V gene are SEHNR and FQNEAQ (reference sequence). The CDR3 reads CASSLGTSGRCVAGELFF. The CDR3 DNA reads as TGTGCCAGCAGCTTGGGGACTAGCGGGAGGTGTGTGGCCGGGGAGCTGTTTTTT.

The V gene is TRBV9, the J gene TRBJ2-1; D possibly corresponds to TRBD2 (7 bases). This CDR3 has 15 amino acids. Germline CDR1 is SGDLS and CDR2 is YYNGEE. V was cut by 3 bases and J by 7 bases, with 17 bases left in between. In nucleotides, the CDR3 is TGTGCCAGCAGCGGCGGGAGAGGGGGGACGAATGAGCAGTTCTTC. Its translation: CASSGGRGGTNEQFF.

CDR3 in amino acids: CASSLPGRNGRETQYF. CDR3 sequence (DNA): TGTGCCAGCAGCTTGCCGGGCCGAAATGGGAGGGAGACCCAGTACTTC. V gene TRBV5-4 combines with J gene TRBJ2-5, with D maybe TRBD2 (6 bases). The CDR3 has 16 residues. Trimming took off 1 base at V and 5 bases at J, with 18 bases between the two ends. The germline CDR1 and CDR2 sequences are SGHNT and YYREEE (reference sequence). Looking up the rest from reference TRBV5-4 and TRBJ2-5 gives the full variable domain: ETGVTQSPTHLIKTRGQQVTLRCSSQSGHNTVSWYQQALGQGPQFIFQYYREEENGRGNFPPRFSGLQFPNYSSELNVNALELDDSALYLCASSLPGRNGRETQYFGPGTRLLVL.

The V gene is TRBV2, the J gene TRBJ1-1, with 7 nucleotides matching TRBD1. The germline CDR1 and CDR2 sequences are SNHLY and FYNNEI. V was pared by 9 bases and J by 3 bases, with 13 bases of the junction left unmatched. The CDR3 is 15 amino acids. The CDR3 spells CASGQDGNWDTEAFF. The CDR3 coding sequence is TGTGCCAGTGGACAGGATGGTAATTGGGACACTGAAGCTTTCTTT.

V usage is TRBV7-9 and J usage is TRBJ2-7, with D possibly TRBD2 on 5 matching bases. Germline V gene lookup returns CDR1 SEHNR and CDR2 FQNEAQ (reference sequence). This CDR3 region has 12 residues. V was clipped by 6 bases and J by 3 bases, with 9 bases between them. Here the CDR3 DNA reads TGTGCCAGCAGTTCCGACTACTACGAGCAGTACTTC. It codes for CASSSDYYEQYF.

The chain has TRBV6-5 and TRBJ2-7; a weak D match, TRBD1 (6 bases). With 6 bases removed from V and 2 bases from J, the gap between germline ends came to 8 bases. CDR3 length equals 12 residues. CDR1 is MNHEY, CDR2 SVGAGI, per germline. CDR3 coding DNA: TGTGCCAGCAGGGGACAAGCCTACGAGCAGTACTTC. Protein sequence: CASRGQAYEQYF.

This clone is a singleton in its sample. The V gene is TRBV7-6, the J gene TRBJ2-7, with 10 nucleotides matching TRBD2. This CDR3 spans 17 amino acids. The germline gives CDR1 SGHVS, CDR2 FNYEAQ. The junction had 10 bases not matched to a gene; V was cut back by 5 bases and J by 0 bases. The DNA of the CDR3 is TGTGCCAGCAGCCCTAATACCGGGACTAGCGCCTCCTACGAGCAGTACTTC. This sequence encodes CASSPNTGTSASYEQYF.

The rearrangement uses TRBV9 and TRBJ2-1, with D possibly being TRBD2 (6 bases). The V gene's germline CDR1 is SGDLS and CDR2 YYNGEE. The CDR3 consists of 12 residues. V lost 1 base, J lost 9 bases, and 8 bases lay in between. In DNA, the CDR3 is TGTGCCAGCAGCGTATACGGGGGTGAGCAGTTCTTC. This encodes CASSVYGGEQFF. The full variable domain, rest sourced from reference TRBV9 and TRBJ2-1, is DSGVTQTPKHLITATGQRVTLRCSPRSGDLSVYWYQQSLDQGLQFLIQYYNGEERAKGNILERFSAQQFPDLHSELNLSSLELGDSALYFCASSVYGGEQFFGPGTRLTVL.

The chain is built from TRBV25-1 and TRBJ2-3; TRBD2 is a possible D gene (5 bases). V was clipped by 1 base and J by 5 bases, with 7 bases between them. The CDR3 covers 13 residues. Per the germline V gene, CDR1 is MGHDK and CDR2 is SYGVNS. CDR3 sequence: CASSEFAGDTQYF. As DNA, the CDR3 is TGTGCCAGCAGTGAATTTGCGGGAGATACGCAGTATTTT. Full variable domain (remainder filled in from reference TRBV25-1 and TRBJ2-3): EADIYQTPRYLVIGTGKKITLECSQTMGHDKMYWYQQDPGMELHLIHYSYGVNSTEKGDLSSESTVSRIRTEHFPLTLESARPSHTSQYLCASSEFAGDTQYFGPGTRLTVL.

CDR3 sequence (DNA): TGTGCCAGCAGCCAAAGGGGGCCTGCTAGCATGGCGCACAATGAGCAGTTCTTC. Translating it yields CASSQRGPASMAHNEQFF. The chain combines TRBV4-2 with TRBJ2-1; 7 positions match TRBD1. The V gene's germline CDR1 is LGHNA and CDR2 YNFKEQ. The CDR3 extends over 18 amino acids. V shed 2 bases, J shed 5 bases, and the junction held 15 bases outside the gene matches.

Comment on this clone: One junction end does not reproduce the germline sequence, and a read error may be involved. The gene calls are TRBV28 and TRBJ1-4; a possible D gene is TRBD1 (5 bases). There are 15 residues in the CDR3. The germline V gene has CDR1 MDHEN and CDR2 SYDVKM. CDR3 coding DNA: TGTGCCAGCAGCTTATCTTGGGGCACTAATGAAAAACTGTTTTTT. Translated: CASSLSWGTNEKLFF.

The J gene is TRBJ2-5, the V gene TRBV18; D is ambiguous. The V gene's germline CDR1 is KGHSH and CDR2 LQKENI. Between the trimmed V and J ends, which lost 1 base and 4 bases, there was a span of 22 bases. The CDR3 contains 18 residues. In DNA, the CDR3 is TGTGCCAGCTCACCACAAAGTATGTCCCATCTCGGTGGAGAGACCCAGTACTTC. This gives the protein CASSPQSMSHLGGETQYF.